Listed below are T cell receptor beta chains from one sample, sequenced in a study of T cell repertoires in cytomegalovirus infection. TCRdb passed the reads through MiXCR, listing each CDR3 protein once. The data hold 480,000 or so distinct CDR3 sequences, with 10% to 12% observed a single time. The sample consisted of PBMCs. The receptors derive from a human donor in good health (CMV status not recorded). Some clones in this sample may be carry-over from other donors' samples. CDR3s include the opening cysteine and the closing phenylalanine or tryptophan. D genes are given only for firm matches. For some rows the clone size is stated as once, few or many, or as a class when expanded; others skip it.

v_gene	d_gene	abundance	j_gene	CDR3aa	CDR3nt
TRBV24-1	TRBD2	NA	TRBJ2-1	CATGRTSGRVDEQFF	TGTGCCACCGGGAGAACTAGCGGGAGGGTAGATGAGCAGTTCTTC
TRBV28	TRBD2	NA	TRBJ2-1	CASSPAGEGINEQFF	TGTGCCAGCAGTCCCGCGGGAGAAGGGATAAATGAGCAGTTCTTC
TRBV5-1	NA	NA	TRBJ2-2	CASSLRGDTGELFF	TGCGCCAGCAGCTTGCGCGGGGACACCGGGGAGCTGTTTTTT
TRBV25-1	NA	few	TRBJ1-5	CASTKGRLKPQHF	TGTGCCAGCACCAAAGGGAGGTTAAAGCCCCAGCATTTT
TRBV2	NA	few	TRBJ1-2	CASKGGTVYGYTF	TGTGCCAGCAAGGGTGGGACGGTCTATGGCTACACCTTC
TRBV18	NA	NA	TRBJ1-1	CASLSGGHTEAFF	TGTGCCAGCTTATCGGGGGGCCACACTGAAGCTTTCTTT
TRBV7-8	TRBD1	many	TRBJ1-5	CASSLDRGLQPQHF	TGTGCCAGCAGCTTAGACAGGGGGCTTCAGCCCCAGCATTTT
TRBV4-2	NA	many	TRBJ2-1	CASSQDDVGGGYNEQFF	TGTGCCAGCAGCCAAGATGACGTTGGTGGCGGCTACAATGAGCAGTTCTTC
TRBV7-9	NA	NA	TRBJ1-6	CASSFSGRDNSPLHF	TGTGCCAGCAGCTTCTCGGGACGGGATAATTCACCCCTCCACTTT
TRBV4-2	NA	NA	TRBJ2-2	CASSQDSGITGELFF	TGTGCCAGCAGCCAAGATAGTGGTATCACCGGGGAGCTGTTTTTT
TRBV18	NA	NA	TRBJ1-5	CASSPQDVNQPQHF	TGTGCCAGCTCACCCCAGGACGTCAATCAGCCCCAGCATTTT